A single sample is the source of the 25 T cell receptor beta chains below, sequenced in a study of Graves' ophthalmopathy and Graves' hyperthyroidism. RNA transcripts were the source from which TCR beta CDR3 regions were amplified. Amplification began with first-round RT-PCR using HTBI primers, then second-round multiplex PCR was performed. From the multiplex PCR reads, TCRdb called clonotypes with MiXCR, one entry per CDR3 protein. The data show 650,000 to 800,000 distinct CDR3 sequences, just over 40% seen once. Sequencing was done on a sample of peripheral blood. The receptors shown here come from an adult man with Graves' ophthalmopathy.

This clonotype was observed a single time. The chain uses TRBV29-1 and TRBJ1-2, with 7 bases that match TRBD1. Germline V CDR1 and CDR2: SQVTM, ANQGSEA. This CDR3 comprises 11 residues. CDR3 in DNA: TGCACCGTGACAGGGCAAGGAGGCTACACCTTC. Translation: CTVTGQGGYTF.

In its sample, this clonotype was seen many times. The chain couples TRBV25-1 to TRBJ2-7; a possible D gene is TRBD2 (6 bases). The germline V gene has CDR1 MGHDK and CDR2 SYGVNS. With 8 bases removed from V and 3 bases from J, the gap between germline ends came to 14 bases. There are 13 residues in the CDR3. The CDR3 protein is CASWRAVGYEQYF. CDR3 DNA: TGTGCCAGCTGGAGGGCAGTCGGCTACGAGCAGTACTTC.

The chain has TRBV29-1 and TRBJ2-5, with 7 bases lining up with TRBD1. Germline V lookup: CDR1 SQVTM, CDR2 ANQGSEA. The CDR3 totals 13 residues. V lost 4 bases, J lost 4 bases, and 6 bases stayed unmatched. For the CDR3, the DNA is TGCAGCGTTGGGGACAGTGGGGGAGAGACCCAGTACTTC. As protein: CSVGDSGGETQYF.

At least ten counts were recorded for this clonotype. The rearrangement links TRBV20-1 to TRBJ1-5; 7 bases align to TRBD1. CDR3 size: 14 residues. Germline CDR1 and CDR2: DFQATT and SNEGSKA (reference sequence). The V and J ends lost 6 bases and 6 bases, in that order; junction bases with no gene match: 11. CDR3 bases: TGCAGTGCCGCCGGAAAGGGGGCGCGTCAGCCCCAGCATTTT. It is translated as CSAAGKGARQPQHF.

The chain employs TRBV15 and TRBJ2-6; the D is unclear. The CDR3 is 16 residues long. Germline-derived CDR1 and CDR2 are LNHNV and YYDKDF (reference sequence). Trimming removed 3 bases at V and 0 bases at J, with 9 bases between. The CDR3 is CATSRRTSSGANVLTF. The DNA for the CDR3 is TGTGCCACCAGCAGGAGAACAAGCTCTGGGGCCAACGTCCTGACTTTC. Supplemented by reference TRBV15 and TRBJ2-6, the full variable domain reads DAMVIQNPRYQVTQFGKPVTLSCSQTLNHNVMYWYQQKSSQAPKLLFHYYDKDFNNEADTPDNFQSRRPNTSFCFLDIRSPGLGDTAMYLCATSRRTSSGANVLTFGAGSRLTVL.

The chain combines TRBV20-1 with TRBJ2-7, with D hard to call. Germline V gives CDR1 DFQATT, CDR2 SNEGSKA (reference sequence). The CDR3 has 15 residues. The V end lost 1 base, the J end lost 7 bases, and 20 bases lay between the germline ends. The CDR3 bases are TGCAGTGCTAGAGTCGTAGCAAGGGCCCTTGGGGAGCAGTACTTC. Its protein is CSARVVARALGEQYF.

This clonotype was seen more than once but under ten times. The CDR3 here is CASSQGQGRDEQYF. CDR3 DNA sequence: TGTGCCAGCAGCCAAGGGCAGGGCAGGGACGAGCAGTACTTC. The rearrangement links TRBV4-2 to TRBJ2-7; possibly TRBD1 for D (5 bases). The CDR3 has 14 amino acids. Germline V gives CDR1 LGHNA, CDR2 YNFKEQ. Trimming left V 1 base short and J 5 bases short, with 12 bases between.

The rearrangement joins TRBV19 to TRBJ2-5; possibly TRBD1 for D (6 bases). The CDR3 is made up of 17 amino acids. Trimming took 4 bases from V and 1 from J, leaving 19 bases between them. CDR1 and CDR2 from the germline V gene are LNHDA and SQIVND (reference sequence). The CDR3 DNA reads as TGTGCCAGTAGTAATTTCGGCAGGGGACCCTTCCAAGAGACCCAGTACTTC. Translating it yields CASSNFGRGPFQETQYF.

This clonotype turned up a few times. The V and J genes are TRBV2 and TRBJ1-5, with D possibly TRBD1 on 6 matching bases. Trimming took 7 bases from V and 5 from J, leaving 18 bases between them. The CDR3 is made up of 15 amino acids. CDR1 and CDR2 (germline): SNHLY, FYNNEI. CDR3: CASTRAGGWDQPQHF. For the CDR3, the DNA is TGTGCCAGCACCCGAGCCGGGGGCTGGGATCAGCCCCAGCATTTT.

In regard to this clonotype: This may stem from a read error, because a much larger clone lies one nucleotide away. The chain uses TRBV4-3 and TRBJ2-5; maybe TRBD1 (5 bases). Germline lookup yields CDR1 LGHNA and CDR2 YSLEER. Trimming cost V 0 bases and J 5 bases, with 10 bases left between them. The CDR3 is made up of 14 amino acids. The CDR3 region is CASSQDGAGETQYF. In nucleotides, the CDR3 is TGCGCCAGCAGCCAAGATGGGGCAGGGGAGACCCAGTACTTC.

The chain links TRBV12-3 or TRBV12-4 to TRBJ2-3; TRBD2 aligns across 9 bases. The CDR3 runs to 16 residues. J lost 0 bases, V lost 6 bases, and 7 bases had no gene match. The CDR3 loop reads CASSARTSASTDTQYF. CDR3 DNA: TGTGCCAGCAGCGCCCGGACTAGCGCTAGCACAGATACGCAGTATTTT.

At least ten counts were recorded for this clonotype. The rearrangement joins TRBV6-5 to TRBJ1-5; tentative D call: TRBD1 (6 bases). The length of the CDR3 is 13 residues. Germline V gene data show CDR1 as MNHEY and CDR2 as SVGAGI. The V end lost 9 bases, the J end lost 4 bases, and 13 bases lay between the germline ends. The DNA for the CDR3 is TGTGCCAGTACTACCGGGACAAATCAGCCCCAGCATTTT. This codes for CASTTGTNQPQHF.

This clonotype was detected a few times. The chain combines TRBV27 with TRBJ2-1, with a tentative D call TRBD2 (5 bases). The CDR3 is 13 residues long. The ends were cut back, 6 bases at V and 5 bases at J, with 11 bases in the middle. The germline CDR1 and CDR2 sequences are MNHEY and SMNVEV (reference sequence). The CDR3 nucleotides read TGTGCCAGCAGGGCTACTAGGAACAATGAGCAGTTCTTC. Translating it yields CASRATRNNEQFF.

This clonotype was detected many times. The chain couples TRBV12-3 or TRBV12-4 to TRBJ1-3; D gene ambiguous. Deletions cut 4 bases from V and 0 bases from J, with 13 bases between. CDR3 length equals 16 residues. The CDR3 sequence is CASSSPGGFSGNTIYF. CDR3 in DNA: TGTGCCAGCAGTTCACCCGGAGGGTTCTCTGGAAACACCATATATTTT.

The sample holds a few counts of this clonotype. It may be a read error: a sequence one base away is much more abundant. The gene calls are TRBV6-5 and TRBJ1-1; no clear D. The CDR3 runs 13 residues. Per germline, CDR1 MNHEY and CDR2 SVGAGI. The CDR3 reads CASSYMGNTEALF. Here the CDR3 DNA reads TGTGCCAGCAGTTACATGGGGAACACTGAAGCTCTCTTT.

Remarks on this clonotype: Possible read error: a much larger clone is one base away. Because it lacks the conserved phenylalanine or tryptophan at the end, this CDR3 is likely a read error. V is TRBV14 and J is TRBJ2-7; D is unresolved. V lost 1 base, J lost 3 bases, and 7 bases lay in between. Germline V gene data show CDR1 as SGHDN and CDR2 as FVKESK. The CDR3 runs 13 residues. CDR3: CASSQGFGYEQYL. DNA of the CDR3: TGTGCCAGCAGCCAAGGGTTTGGCTACGAGCAGTACCTC.

This clonotype came up many times. V is TRBV5-1 and J is TRBJ1-3; D unclear. Trimming removed 4 bases from V and 0 bases from J, with 8 bases in between. CDR3 size: 14 residues. Germline V gives CDR1 SGHRS, CDR2 YFSETQ. CDR3 loop: CASSLLDSGNTIYF. CDR3 nucleotides: TGCGCCAGCAGCCTTTTGGACTCTGGAAACACCATATATTTT.

This clonotype has at least ten counts. The chain employs TRBV10-3 and TRBJ2-5; 8 nucleotides line up with TRBD1. J lost 5 bases, V lost 6 bases, and 23 bases had no gene match. Germline V CDR1 and CDR2: ENHRY, SYGVKD. The CDR3 contains 19 residues. This CDR3 reads CAISAHSTFTGGSEETQYF. The CDR3 bases are TGTGCCATCAGCGCCCACTCCACCTTCACAGGGGGAAGCGAGGAGACCCAGTACTTC.

This clonotype was found many times. This chain uses TRBV12-3 or TRBV12-4 with TRBJ1-2; perhaps TRBD1 as D (6 bases). V lost 4 bases and J lost 6, with 12 bases in between. The CDR3 runs to 13 residues. The DNA for the CDR3 is TGTGCCAGCAGTTCACAGGGAGAGGATGGCTACACCTTC. This encodes CASSSQGEDGYTF.

This sequence joins TRBV7-3 and TRBJ2-2; 8 bases match TRBD2. The V gene's germline CDR1 is SGHTA and CDR2 FQGTGA. The CDR3 totals 15 residues. V lost 6 bases to trimming and J lost 5 bases; unmatched junction nucleotides: 8. CDR3 region: CASSSSGEGTGELFF. CDR3 bases: TGTGCCAGCAGTAGTAGCGGGGAGGGGACCGGGGAGCTGTTTTTT. Complete variable domain (other parts from reference TRBV7-3 and TRBJ2-2): GAGVSQTPSNKVTEKGKYVELRCDPISGHTALYWYRQSLGQGPEFLIYFQGTGAADDSGLPNDRFFAVRPEGSVSTLKIQRTERGDSAVYLCASSSSGEGTGELFFGEGSRLTVL.

This clonotype has a count of ten or more. The chain has TRBV29-1 and TRBJ2-5, with D hard to call. The V end lost 3 bases, the J end lost 0 bases, and 5 bases lay between the germline ends. Germline V gene data show CDR1 as SQVTM and CDR2 as ANQGSEA. This CDR3 has 12 amino acids. CDR3 in DNA: TGCAGCGTTGATCAGAACCAAGAGACCCAGTACTTC. Protein product: CSVDQNQETQYF.

The chain carries TRBV20-1 and TRBJ1-4; tentatively, D is TRBD1 (5 bases). CDR1 is DFQATT, CDR2 SNEGSKA, per germline (reference sequence). The V gene lost 3 bases and the J gene lost 8 bases, with 22 bases spanning the gap. The CDR3 consists of 16 residues. The CDR3, as DNA: TGCAGTGCTAGTTCCTCGGGAGCAGGGAATGGGGAAAAACTGTTTTTT. Residues: CSASSSGAGNGEKLFF.

Ten or more counts support this clonotype. This chain connects TRBV20-1 to TRBJ1-4; unclear D gene. The V end lost 0 bases, the J end lost 6 bases, and 11 bases lay between the germline ends. CDR1 and CDR2 (germline): DFQATT, SNEGSKA (reference sequence). The CDR3 is 14 amino acids. Here the CDR3 DNA reads TGCAGTGCTAGAGATCTCGGTAGGGATGAAAAACTGTTTTTT. Translation gives CSARDLGRDEKLFF.

This clonotype was seen more than once but under ten times. This sequence joins TRBV7-9 and TRBJ2-7; 8 bases agree with TRBD1. After removal of 3 bases from V and 2 bases from J, the junction contained 9 bases not matched to a gene. In germline, CDR1 is SEHNR, CDR2 FQNEAQ (reference sequence). The CDR3 sequence is 16 residues long. The CDR3 loop is CASSLDPGTGAYEQYF. The CDR3, as DNA: TGTGCCAGCAGCTTGGACCCTGGGACAGGCGCCTACGAGCAGTACTTC.

V and J are TRBV19 and TRBJ1-2, with D possibly being TRBD1 (5 bases). The length of the CDR3 is 13 residues. Germline V lookup: CDR1 LNHDA, CDR2 SQIVND (reference sequence). The V and J ends lost 3 bases and 9 bases respectively, with 14 bases between them. CDR3 in amino acids: CASSITGGGSYTF. CDR3 coding DNA: TGTGCCAGTAGTATCACCGGGGGAGGGAGCTACACCTTC.